A selection of T cell receptor beta chains follows, all from one sample in a study of OX40 agonist ivuxolimab in advanced cancers. Sequenced by immunoSEQ multiplex PCR; TCRdb stores in-frame clones only, minus some. The table includes some 86,000 clones, about 86% detected once. Sample: CD4+ or CD8+ T cells sorted from blood, taken in a trial of the OX40 agonist ivuxolimab. These receptors came from an adult with an advanced solid tumor such as melanoma, head and neck, liver or kidney cancer. Both conserved end residues are part of each CDR3. The D gene is left open where the match is weak. Clone size is given for some rows only: seen once, a few or many times, or a class if the clone is expanded.

TRBV2	-	TRBJ1-2	-	CASYRQIANYGYTF	TGTGCCAGCTACAGACAGATAGCTAACTATGGCTACACCTTC
TRBV6-5	-	TRBJ2-1	TRBD2	CASSYSGLAGGGEQFF	TGTGCCAGCAGTTACTCGGGACTAGCGGGGGGTGGTGAGCAGTTCTTC
TRBV19	-	TRBJ2-7	-	CASSTRDFLGEQYF	TGTGCCAGTAGTACCCGGGACTTCTTAGGGGAGCAGTACTTC
TRBV9	-	TRBJ2-7	TRBD1	CASSPSTGNEQYF	TGTGCCAGCAGCCCCTCGACAGGGAACGAGCAGTACTTC
TRBV6-6	-	TRBJ2-7	-	CASSFLYEQYF	TGTGCCAGCAGTTTTCTTTACGAGCAGTACTTC
TRBV2	few	TRBJ1-5	TRBD1	CASSEWDRAQPQHF	TGTGCCAGCAGTGAATGGGACAGGGCTCAGCCCCAGCATTTT
TRBV7-3	-	TRBJ2-1	TRBD2	CASSLEREGPWDEQFF	TGTGCCAGCAGCTTAGAGCGGGAGGGCCCCTGGGATGAGCAGTTCTTC
TRBV11-2	-	TRBJ2-3	-	CASSHSLDTQYF	TGTGCCAGCAGCCACTCCCTAGATACGCAGTATTTT
TRBV11-2	-	TRBJ2-3	TRBD2	CASSLWAPGLAGGDTQYF	TGTGCCAGCAGCTTATGGGCCCCGGGACTAGCGGGAGGGGATACGCAGTATTTT
TRBV27	-	TRBJ2-3	-	CASSLRGADTQYF	TGTGCCAGCAGCCTCAGGGGAGCAGATACGCAGTATTTT
TRBV6-6	-	TRBJ2-5	TRBD2	CASSPGGGREETQYF	TGTGCCAGCAGCCCCGGGGGCGGGAGGGAAGAGACCCAGTACTTC
TRBV19	-	TRBJ1-5	-	CASSPRGEHSYSNQPQHF	TGTGCCAGTAGTCCCCGAGGGGAGCACTCTTATAGCAATCAGCCCCAGCATTTT
TRBV5-4	-	TRBJ2-7	TRBD2	CASSSGTSGREQYF	TGTGCCAGCAGCTCAGGGACTAGCGGAAGAGAGCAGTACTTC
TRBV7-9	-	TRBJ2-7	-	CASNPGPGPYEQYF	TGTGCCAGCAATCCCGGCCCGGGGCCCTACGAGCAGTACTTC
TRBV7-9	-	TRBJ1-1	-	CASSLARALSTEAFF	TGTGCCAGCAGCTTAGCGAGGGCCCTGAGCACTGAAGCTTTCTTT
TRBV11-2	-	TRBJ2-2	TRBD2	CASSLLAGDTGELFF	TGTGCCAGCAGCTTATTAGCGGGAGACACCGGGGAGCTGTTTTTT
TRBV7-2	-	TRBJ2-7	-	CASSSQRNEQYF	TGTGCCAGCAGCTCTCAGCGTAACGAGCAGTACTTC
TRBV7-8	-	TRBJ2-3	-	CASNLLGEDDTQYF	TGTGCCAGCAATTTACTGGGGGAGGACGATACGCAGTATTTT
TRBV7-9	-	TRBJ2-7	TRBD1	CASSTAYRGAEQYF	TGTGCCAGCAGCACCGCCTACAGGGGGGCCGAGCAGTACTTC
TRBV11-2	-	TRBJ1-5	TRBD1	CASSPTGGGQPQHF	TGTGCCAGCAGCCCGACAGGGGGCGGGCAGCCCCAGCATTTT
TRBV7-2	-	TRBJ1-6	-	CASSTGGPAYNSPLHF	TGTGCCAGCAGCACGGGAGGTCCCGCTTATAATTCACCCCTCCACTTT
TRBV6-5	-	TRBJ1-1	-	CASSLSRNTEAFF	TGTGCCAGCAGCCTCAGTCGGAACACTGAAGCTTTCTTT
TRBV18	-	TRBJ1-5	TRBD1	CASSQDRSINQPQHF	TGTGCCAGCTCACAGGACAGGAGTATTAATCAGCCCCAGCATTTT
TRBV5-1	-	TRBJ2-5	-	CASSLGEGETQYF	TGCGCCAGCAGCTTGGGTGAAGGGGAGACCCAGTACTTC
TRBV6-1	-	TRBJ2-3	TRBD2	CASSVGRGASTDTQYF	TGTGCCAGCAGTGTTGGGCGGGGGGCTTCCACAGATACGCAGTATTTT
TRBV21-1	-	TRBJ2-3	-	CASRWTGEITDTQYF	TGTGCCAGCAGGTGGACAGGGGAGATAACAGATACGCAGTATTTT
TRBV4-1	-	TRBJ2-3	TRBD1	CASSHTGGGVDTQYF	TGCGCCAGCAGCCACACAGGGGGCGGTGTGGATACGCAGTATTTT
TRBV2	-	TRBJ1-2	TRBD1	CASRVRQGRDYGYTF	TGTGCCAGCAGAGTCCGACAGGGTCGAGATTATGGCTACACCTTC
TRBV5-1	-	TRBJ2-5	TRBD1	CASSTGQGRETQYF	TGCGCCAGCAGCACGGGACAGGGACGAGAGACCCAGTACTTC
TRBV11-3	-	TRBJ2-1	-	CASTPGGPSYNEQFF	TGTGCCAGCACCCCCGGAGGGCCGTCCTACAATGAGCAGTTCTTC
TRBV6-6	-	TRBJ2-2	TRBD2	CASRNLAGGNTGELFF	TGTGCCAGCAGAAACCTAGCGGGGGGAAACACCGGGGAGCTGTTTTTT
TRBV2	-	TRBJ2-1	-	CASRYRSDNEQFF	TGTGCCAGCAGGTACCGGTCCGACAATGAGCAGTTCTTC
TRBV27	-	TRBJ1-1	-	CASRGGLAEAFF	TGTGCCAGCAGGGGCGGGCTGGCTGAAGCTTTCTTT
TRBV18	-	TRBJ2-3	-	CASSPTGNTDTQYF	TGTGCCAGCTCACCAACAGGAAACACAGATACGCAGTATTTT
TRBV6-6	-	TRBJ1-6	TRBD1	CASSYGDREGSPLHF	TGTGCCAGCAGTTACGGGGACAGGGAAGGTTCACCCCTCCACTTT
TRBV7-8	-	TRBJ2-2	TRBD2	CAQGSGVTGELFF	TGTGCCCAGGGAAGCGGGGTCACCGGGGAGCTGTTTTTT
TRBV7-6	-	TRBJ2-7	-	CASSLGVGYEQYF	TGTGCCAGCAGCTTAGGGGTAGGCTACGAGCAGTACTTC
TRBV6-5	-	TRBJ2-3	-	CASSLGPSDTQYF	TGTGCCAGCAGTCTCGGGCCCTCAGATACGCAGTATTTT
TRBV5-1	-	TRBJ2-1	TRBD1	CASRWGQNEQFF	TGCGCCAGCAGGTGGGGACAGAATGAGCAGTTCTTC
TRBV6-5	-	TRBJ1-4	-	CASSFQAGINEKLFF	TGTGCCAGCAGTTTCCAGGCAGGGATTAATGAAAAACTGTTTTTT
TRBV6-6	-	TRBJ2-3	-	CASSYSGDTQYF	TGTGCCAGCAGTTACTCAGGTGATACGCAGTATTTT
TRBV7-9	-	TRBJ2-3	-	CASSSTGRDTDTQYF	TGTGCCAGCAGCTCGACAGGGAGGGACACAGATACGCAGTATTTT
TRBV5-1	-	TRBJ1-1	-	CASSPSRGIRNTEAFF	TGCGCCAGCAGTCCCTCCCGGGGAATACGGAACACTGAAGCTTTCTTT
TRBV27	-	TRBJ1-4	-	CASSSPSGGVREKLFF	TGTGCCAGCAGTTCACCCTCCGGGGGGGTTAGGGAAAAACTGTTTTTT
TRBV6-1	-	TRBJ2-5	-	CATSNTVQETQYF	TGTGCCACCAGCAACACGGTACAAGAGACCCAGTACTTC
TRBV19	-	TRBJ2-2	-	CASKGWGDTGELFF	TGTGCCAGTAAAGGGTGGGGGGACACCGGGGAGCTGTTTTTT
TRBV19	-	TRBJ1-1	-	CASRAAEAFF	TGTGCCAGTAGGGCAGCTGAAGCTTTCTTT
TRBV5-1	few	TRBJ2-2	-	CASSLGHTNTGELFF	TGCGCCAGCAGCTTGGGACATACTAACACCGGGGAGCTGTTTTTT
TRBV12-5	-	TRBJ2-5	-	CASGPGTAVGETQYF	TGTGCTAGTGGACCTGGGACTGCGGTTGGGGAGACCCAGTACTTC